This T cell receptor beta chain appears in the sequencing data of a study of regulatory T cells in long-lasting Graves disease. Study outcomes and limitations: Comparison showed that persistent patients shared more public clonotypes (about 2,700) than new patients (966).

In building TCR beta libraries, iRepertoire HTBI primers were used together with Arm-PCR of CDR3 regions. TCRdb fed the multiplex PCR reads into MiXCR, producing one record per CDR3 protein. The data contain about 530,000 distinct CDR3 sequences, roughly 16% of them singletons. The table lists this clonotype with many counts. Its antigen is not identified. The time point was: newly diagnosed GD, antithyroid drugs for less than 3 months. Generation of the TCR library employed RNA extracted from PBMCs. Separately, the same data were catalogued under a study of T cells in Graves' hyperthyroidism and ophthalmopathy. That source notes: Diagnosis rested on symptoms, serum thyroxine and TRAb, thyroid ultrasound, and orbital computed tomography.

The sequence was obtained from a woman in her forties or fifties with Graves disease. This sample comprised peripheral blood mononuclear cells (PBMCs), obtained at new diagnosis, from a patient treated with antithyroid drugs.

As DNA, the CDR3 is TGTGCCAGCAGCCTATCAAGGGGGACCTCCTACGAGCAGTACTTC. Translated: CASSLSRGTSYEQYF. The V and J genes are TRBV27 and TRBJ2-7; D possibly corresponds to TRBD1 (6 bases). The germline CDR1 and CDR2 sequences are MNHEY and SMNVEV (reference sequence). The CDR3 has 15 amino acids. V was trimmed by 6 bases and J by 0 bases, leaving 15 bases between them.